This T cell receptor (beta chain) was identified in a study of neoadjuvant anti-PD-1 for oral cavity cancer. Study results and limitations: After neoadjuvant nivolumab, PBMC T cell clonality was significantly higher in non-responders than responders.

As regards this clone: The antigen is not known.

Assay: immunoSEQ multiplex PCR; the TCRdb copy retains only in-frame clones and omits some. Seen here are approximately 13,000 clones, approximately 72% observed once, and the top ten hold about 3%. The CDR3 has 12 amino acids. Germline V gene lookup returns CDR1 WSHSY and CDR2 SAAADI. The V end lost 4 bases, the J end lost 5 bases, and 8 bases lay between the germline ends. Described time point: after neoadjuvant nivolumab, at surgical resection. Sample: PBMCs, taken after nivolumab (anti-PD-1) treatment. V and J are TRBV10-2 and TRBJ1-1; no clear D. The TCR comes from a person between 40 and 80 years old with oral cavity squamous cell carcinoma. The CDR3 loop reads CASSGERTEAFF. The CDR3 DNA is TGCGCCAGCAGTGGGGAAAGGACTGAAGCTTTCTTT.